One T cell receptor (beta chain) is described in this entry. The antigen is not known. This table comes from immunoSEQ multiplex PCR, and its TCRdb copy is limited to in-frame clones, with some not included. The sample holds about 680,000 clones; 73% are singletons and the top ten take more than 1.5%. This record belongs to a study of shared clonotypes between healthy human individuals. Germline V CDR1 and CDR2: MNHNY, SVGAGI (reference sequence). The CDR3 consists of 13 residues. V lost 8 bases, J lost 5 bases, and 5 bases stayed unmatched. Whole-study results and caveats: When naive CD4 clonotypes were compared across several donors, about 4.9% were shared. The study drew on few donors, limiting represented genetic and exposure-history diversity.

The source material was memory CD4+ T cells sorted from blood. Subset here: CD45RA-negative fraction. This clonotype originated in a woman younger than 45 in good health. The chain uses TRBV6-6 and TRBJ2-2; 7 nucleotides match TRBD2. The CDR3 sequence: CASATSLTGELFF. Here the CDR3 DNA reads TGTGCCAGCGCGACTAGCCTGACCGGGGAGCTGTTTTTT.